What follows are 19 T cell receptor beta chains derived from one specimen sequenced in a study of CD8+ T cells in alopecia areata. cDNA prepared by RNA extraction and subsequent reverse transcription served as the template for sequencing. The assay was immunoSEQ multiplex PCR, and TCRdb's table has in-frame clones only and misses some. The sample has 150,000 to 200,000 clones, about 66% seen once. Material: CD8+ T cells sorted from blood, obtained at week 0. The source is a human donor with alopecia areata.

The V call is TRBV5-1, the J call TRBJ2-5; 8 nucleotides align to TRBD1. This CDR3 comprises 17 residues. V gave up 3 bases and J gave up 3 bases; unmatched junction bases: 13. CDR1 SGHRS and CDR2 YFSETQ come from the germline V gene. This chain's CDR3 is CASSSIQTGVREETQYF. The CDR3 DNA is TGCGCCAGCAGCTCGATTCAGACAGGGGTTCGAGAAGAGACCCAGTACTTC.

The chain joins TRBV7-3 to TRBJ2-1, with 13 positions matching TRBD2. The CDR3 is made up of 14 amino acids. Unmatched junction bases numbered 8, after V lost 4 bases and J lost 14 bases. The V gene's germline CDR1 is SGHTA and CDR2 FQGTGA. The CDR3 region is CASSSWTSGGYKFF. CDR3 DNA sequence: TGTGCCAGCAGCTCTTGGACTAGCGGGGGATACAAGTTCTTC.

V is TRBV7-2 and J is TRBJ1-2, with D unresolved. Germline values: CDR1 SGHTA, CDR2 FQGNSA. Trimming shortened V by 2 bases and J by 5 bases, and 6 bases separated the two germline ends. The CDR3 sequence is 12 residues long. The chain's CDR3 is CASSLTSYGYTF. DNA of the CDR3: TGTGCCAGCAGCTTAACCTCTTATGGCTACACCTTC.

The chain employs TRBV7-6 and TRBJ2-5; D is perhaps TRBD1 or TRBD2 (6 bases each). The V gene lost 3 bases and the J gene lost 3 bases, with 11 bases spanning the gap. This CDR3 is built from 14 residues. CDR1 SGHVS and CDR2 FNYEAQ come from the germline V gene. In DNA, the CDR3 is TGTGCCAGCAGCTTTTGGAGGGGGGAAGAGACCCAGTACTTC. Translation gives CASSFWRGEETQYF.

CDR3 DNA: TGTGCCTGGAGTGCAGACAGAGCTAACACCGGGGAGCTGTTTTTT. It yields the protein CAWSADRANTGELFF. V gene TRBV30 combines with J gene TRBJ2-2; tentative D call: TRBD1 (5 bases). There are 15 residues in the CDR3. The germline CDR1 and CDR2 sequences are GTSNPN and SVGIG (reference sequence). The germline V and J ends were trimmed by 1 base and 2 bases, with 11 bases remaining between them.

This chain uses TRBV2 with TRBJ2-2; 8 positions match TRBD2. The V segment lost 2 bases and the J segment 0 bases; nucleotides outside the gene matches: 5. The CDR3 runs 17 residues. The germline CDR1 and CDR2 sequences are SNHLY and FYNNEI. The CDR3 DNA follows: TGTGCCAGCAGTGAACCCAGCGGGGGACCGAACACCGGGGAGCTGTTTTTT. Its translation is CASSEPSGGPNTGELFF.

This clone was found once. DNA of the CDR3: TGTGCCAGCAGCCGCGCCGGGACAGGGTTATTCTTC. As protein: CASSRAGTGLFF. V and J are TRBV5-6 and TRBJ2-1, with 9 bases matching TRBD1. Germline trimming cut 4 bases from V and 16 bases from J; bases unmatched to any gene: 9. Germline CDR1 reads SGHDT; CDR2 reads YYEEEE. The CDR3 contains 12 residues.

J is TRBJ2-7 and V is TRBV29-1; a possible D gene is TRBD1 (5 bases). The CDR3 contains 13 residues. V was pared by 0 bases and J by 3 bases, with 9 bases between. Looked up from germline, CDR1 is SQVTM and CDR2 is ANQGSEA. In nucleotides, the CDR3 is TGCAGCGTTGAAGATAACAGGAGCTACGAGCAGTACTTC. Protein sequence: CSVEDNRSYEQYF.

The chain links TRBV4-1 to TRBJ2-2; D is perhaps TRBD2 (6 bases). CDR1 and CDR2 from the germline V gene are MGHRA and YSYEKL. Trimming removed 1 base from V and 3 bases from J, with 9 bases in between. There are 15 residues in the CDR3. CDR3 DNA: TGCGCCAGCAGCCAAGGTAGCGGCTACACCGGGGAGCTGTTTTTT. Encoded protein: CASSQGSGYTGELFF.

The chain uses TRBV2 and TRBJ2-1; D tentatively reads TRBD1 or TRBD2 (7 bases each). V lost 3 bases and J 6 bases, leaving 18 bases between the germline ends. Germline CDR1 is SNHLY and CDR2 is FYNNEI. The CDR3 extends over 16 amino acids. As DNA, the CDR3 is TGTGCCAGCAGTGACGAGACAGGGAGGGTTAGCAATGAGCAGTTCTTC. This encodes CASSDETGRVSNEQFF.

This chain connects TRBV19 to TRBJ1-2; 11 nucleotides line up with TRBD1. V gave up 3 bases and J gave up 3 bases; unmatched junction bases: 6. CDR3 size: 16 residues. Germline CDR1 is LNHDA and CDR2 is SQIVND (reference sequence). CDR3: CASSIGTGGLDYGYTF. As DNA, the CDR3 is TGTGCCAGTAGTATCGGGACAGGGGGATTGGACTATGGCTACACCTTC.

The chain links TRBV5-6 to TRBJ1-6; 8 nucleotides align to TRBD1. The CDR3 runs 14 residues. Trimming removed 3 bases from V and 10 bases from J; junction bases left unmatched: 6. CDR1 and CDR2 from the germline V gene are SGHDT and YYEEEE. For the CDR3, the DNA is TGTGCCAGCAGCTCAGGACAGGGACGATCACCCCTCCACTTT. This gives the protein CASSSGQGRSPLHF.

This chain links TRBV9 with TRBJ2-1, with D tentatively TRBD1 or TRBD2 (5 bases each). The CDR3 spans 16 residues. Trimming took off 4 bases at V and 7 bases at J, with 21 bases between the two ends. Germline V gene sequence: CDR1 SGDLS, CDR2 YYNGEE. CDR3 amino acids: CASSIGAEVEWNEQFF. The CDR3 region has the DNA TGTGCCAGCAGCATCGGGGCAGAGGTCGAATGGAATGAGCAGTTCTTC.

The chain is built from TRBV5-6 and TRBJ2-7, with unresolved D. In germline, CDR1 is SGHDT, CDR2 YYEEEE. V was pared by 0 bases and J by 1 base, with 8 bases between. This CDR3 comprises 14 residues. The CDR3 reads CASSLVGQSYEQYF. Written as DNA, the CDR3 is TGTGCCAGCAGCTTGGTCGGGCAGTCCTACGAGCAGTACTTC.

The chain is built from TRBV14 and TRBJ1-6; TRBD1 is a possible D gene (6 bases). V was trimmed by 4 bases and J by 4 bases, leaving 14 bases between them. CDR3 length: 16 amino acids. Per germline, CDR1 SGHDN and CDR2 FVKESK. The CDR3 nucleotides are TGTGCCAGCAGCCCCAACGACAGGCCGTATAATTCACCCCTCCACTTT. Its translation is CASSPNDRPYNSPLHF.

Here the CDR3 reads CSVGTTQETQYF. CDR3 coding DNA: TGCAGCGTTGGGACAACCCAAGAGACCCAGTACTTC. The V and J genes are TRBV29-1 and TRBJ2-5, with D tentatively TRBD1 (5 bases). V gave up 4 bases and J gave up 1 base, with 7 bases separating them. The germline CDR1 and CDR2 sequences are SQVTM and ANQGSEA. This CDR3 comprises 12 residues. Looking up the rest from reference TRBV29-1 and TRBJ2-5 gives the full variable domain: SAVISQKPSRDICQRGTSLTIQCQVDSQVTMMFWYRQQPGQSLTLIATANQGSEATYESGFVIDKFPISRPNLTFSTLTVSNMSPEDSSIYLCSVGTTQETQYFGPGTRLLVL.

This chain uses TRBV30 with TRBJ1-1; 7 nucleotides match TRBD1. The CDR3 has 13 residues. Germline CDR1 is GTSNPN and CDR2 is SVGIG (reference sequence). The ends lost 5 bases at V and 7 bases at J; junction bases unmatched: 10. CDR3 coding DNA: TGTGCCTGGGAGACAGGGACGGGGAATGAAGCTTTCTTT. Translation: CAWETGTGNEAFF. Full variable domain (remainder filled in from reference TRBV30 and TRBJ1-1): SQTIHQWPATLVQPVGSPLSLECTVEGTSNPNLYWYRQAAGRGLQLLFYSVGIGQISSEVPQNLSASRPQDRQFILSSKKLLLSDSGFYLCAWETGTGNEAFFGQGTRLTVV.

This chain connects TRBV19 to TRBJ2-7; 9 bases fit TRBD2. Germline CDR1 and CDR2: LNHDA and SQIVND (reference sequence). V lost 5 bases, J lost 1 base, and 3 bases stayed unmatched. CDR3 length: 14 residues. CDR3 region: CASSELAGSYEQYF. The CDR3 DNA is TGTGCCAGTAGTGAACTAGCGGGTTCCTACGAGCAGTACTTC.

This clone was seen more than once but under ten times. In nucleotides, the CDR3 is TGTGCCTGGAGTAGGGGGGCCGGCCCAGATACGCAGTATTTT. It specifies CAWSRGAGPDTQYF. V gene TRBV30 combines with J gene TRBJ2-3; D tentatively fits TRBD1 or TRBD2 (6 bases each). The germline gives CDR1 GTSNPN, CDR2 SVGIG (reference sequence). The CDR3 loop spans 14 amino acids. V lost 2 bases and J 4 bases, leaving 13 bases between the germline ends.